These 17 T cell receptor beta chains were all obtained from the same sample, sequenced in a study of T cell responses to AZD1222 COVID-19 vaccine. Profiled with immunoSEQ multiplex PCR; TCRdb holds only in-frame clones, not every one. The sample shows tens of thousands of clones, less than 95% of them seen only once. Source: peripheral blood, taken 28 days after the second AZD1222 dose. These receptors came from an adult who received the AZD1222 COVID-19 vaccine.

The chain couples TRBV5-1 to TRBJ1-3; D call uncertain. CDR3 size: 17 residues. Trimming took off 0 bases at V and 2 bases at J, with 15 bases between the two ends. CDR1 is SGHRS, CDR2 YFSETQ, per germline. CDR3 DNA sequence: TGCGCCAGCAGCTTGGCATCGGAAGTTAAAACTGGAAACACCATATATTTT. Translation gives CASSLASEVKTGNTIYF. Full variable domain (outside the CDR3, taken from reference TRBV5-1 and TRBJ1-3): KAGVTQTPRYLIKTRGQQVTLSCSPISGHRSVSWYQQTPGQGLQFLFEYFSETQRNKGNFPGRFSGRQFSNSRSEMNVSTLELGDSALYLCASSLASEVKTGNTIYFGEGSWLTVV.

J is TRBJ1-3 and V is TRBV19; possibly TRBD1 for D (5 bases). The V end was cut by 5 bases, the J end by 0 bases, with 11 bases between. In germline, CDR1 is LNHDA, CDR2 SQIVND (reference sequence). The CDR3 consists of 15 residues. In DNA form, the CDR3 reads TGTGCCAGTAGTCTCCCAGGGCGCTCTGGAAACACCATATATTTT. It specifies CASSLPGRSGNTIYF.

The chain combines TRBV28 with TRBJ2-1; maybe TRBD1 (5 bases). V was shortened by 4 bases and J by 10 bases, with 20 bases between the two germline ends. CDR3 length equals 15 residues. Germline V gene sequence: CDR1 MDHEN, CDR2 SYDVKM. CDR3 nucleotide sequence: TGTGCCAGCAGTTCGTTTGGCCTCACAGGTCGAGAGCAGTTCTTC. It translates to CASSSFGLTGREQFF. Full variable domain (rest looked up from reference TRBV28 and TRBJ2-1): DVKVTQSSRYLVKRTGEKVFLECVQDMDHENMFWYRQDPGLGLRLIYFSYDVKMKEKGDIPEGYSVSREKKERFSLILESASTNQTSMYLCASSSFGLTGREQFFGPGTRLTVL.

The V gene is TRBV5-1, the J gene TRBJ2-2; 10 positions agree with TRBD1. Looked up from germline, CDR1 is SGHRS and CDR2 is YFSETQ. This CDR3 has 16 residues. The J segment lost 4 bases and the V segment lost 5 bases, leaving 8 bases of the junction unmatched. The DNA of the CDR3 is TGCGCCAGCAGTCACTCCGGGACAGGGGCCACCGGGGAGCTGTTTTTT. Protein product: CASSHSGTGATGELFF.

This clone showed up just once. J is TRBJ2-5 and V is TRBV9, with D uncertain. The length of the CDR3 is 15 residues. The V end was cut by 4 bases, the J end by 5 bases, with 18 bases between. Germline CDR1 and CDR2: SGDLS and YYNGEE. The CDR3 DNA sequence: TGTGCCAGCAGCCCGGGCCCCGGACCCGAGGAGACCCAGTACTTC. Translated: CASSPGPGPEETQYF.

This clone was observed once. This chain links TRBV6-5 with TRBJ1-1; D is uncertain. Germline CDR1 and CDR2: MNHEY and SVGAGI. The germline V and J ends were trimmed by 4 bases and 5 bases, with 8 bases remaining between them. This CDR3 is built from 12 residues. For the CDR3, the DNA is TGTGCCAGCAGTTTTGACGGAACTGAAGCTTTCTTT. It specifies CASSFDGTEAFF.

This chain uses TRBV7-2 with TRBJ2-1; D remains ambiguous. The CDR3 is made up of 15 amino acids. Trimming cost V 2 bases and J 0 bases, with 8 bases left between them. The germline CDR1 and CDR2 sequences are SGHTA and FQGNSA. The CDR3 here is CASSLTVGSYNEQFF. Here the CDR3 DNA reads TGTGCCAGCAGCTTAACAGTAGGCTCCTACAATGAGCAGTTCTTC. Complete variable domain (other parts from reference TRBV7-2 and TRBJ2-1): GAGVSQSPSNKVTEKGKDVELRCDPISGHTALYWYRQSLGQGLEFLIYFQGNSAPDKSGLPSDRFSAERTGGSVSTLTIQRTQQEDSAVYLCASSLTVGSYNEQFFGPGTRLTVL.

About this clone: Other DNA sequences in the sample encode the same CDR3. Here the CDR3 reads CASSLLGDTEAFF. DNA of the CDR3: TGTGCCAGCAGCTTGCTCGGGGACACTGAAGCTTTCTTT. The chain carries TRBV5-5 and TRBJ1-1; no reliable D call. The CDR3 is 13 residues long. Germline CDR1 and CDR2: SGHKS and YYEKEE (reference sequence). The V end lost 1 base, the J end lost 3 bases, and 7 bases lay between the germline ends.

The chain employs TRBV2 and TRBJ1-4; D remains ambiguous. Germline V gene lookup returns CDR1 SNHLY and CDR2 FYNNEI. The V end was cut by 5 bases, the J end by 6 bases, with 16 bases between. There are 15 residues in the CDR3. For the CDR3, the DNA is TGTGCCAGCAGTCCCGGCCCTCTCTGGGATGAAAAACTGTTTTTT. It codes for CASSPGPLWDEKLFF. Combining the CDR3 with reference TRBV2 and TRBJ1-4 gives the whole variable domain EPEVTQTPSHQVTQMGQEVILRCVPISNHLYFYWYRQILGQKVEFLVSFYNNEISEKSEIFDDQFSVERPDGSNFTLKIRSTKLEDSAMYFCASSPGPLWDEKLFFGSGTQLSVL.

The rearrangement joins TRBV12-3 or TRBV12-4 to TRBJ1-5; D not resolved. V lost 9 bases and J lost 4, with 13 bases in between. CDR3 length: 13 residues. The CDR3 spells CASQFTGNQPQHF. In DNA form, the CDR3 reads TGTGCCAGTCAGTTTACGGGGAATCAGCCCCAGCATTTT.

The chain has TRBV6-1 and TRBJ1-1; D ambiguous. The CDR3 runs to 12 residues. Germline assignment: CDR1 MNHNS and CDR2 SASEGT. V lost 0 bases and J 7 bases, leaving 6 bases between the germline ends. The CDR3 nucleotides read TGTGCCAGCAGTGAAGCAGGTTTTGAAGCTTTCTTT. Protein product: CASSEAGFEAFF.

V gene TRBV11-2 combines with J gene TRBJ1-6, with a weak D call TRBD1 (6 bases). This CDR3 region has 18 residues. The germline V gene has CDR1 SGHAT and CDR2 FQNNGV. V lost 8 bases and J lost 5, with 25 bases in between. This CDR3 reads CASSPSTGLIGNNSPLHF. The CDR3 DNA follows: TGTGCCAGCTCCCCCTCAACAGGGTTGATAGGCAATAATTCACCCCTCCACTTT. Complete variable domain (other parts from reference TRBV11-2 and TRBJ1-6): EAGVAQSPRYKIIEKRQSVAFWCNPISGHATLYWYQQILGQGPKLLIQFQNNGVVDDSQLPKDRFSAERLKGVDSTLKIQPAKLEDSAVYLCASSPSTGLIGNNSPLHFGNGTRLTVT.

In nucleotides, the CDR3 is TGTGCCAGTAGTGAGAGGAATCAGCCCCAGCATTTT. It translates to CASSERNQPQHF. The V gene is TRBV19, the J gene TRBJ1-5, with unresolved D. V lost 5 bases to trimming and J lost 4 bases, with 6 bases between them. There are 12 residues in the CDR3. The germline V gene has CDR1 LNHDA and CDR2 SQIVND (reference sequence).

V and J are TRBV6-5 and TRBJ1-6; 8 bases are shared with TRBD1. Trimming removed 5 bases from V and 10 bases from J; junction bases left unmatched: 10. The CDR3 runs 15 residues. Germline V gene sequence: CDR1 MNHEY, CDR2 SVGAGI. The CDR3 sequence: CASSPGADRGSPLHF. CDR3 DNA sequence: TGTGCCAGCAGTCCTGGGGCAGACAGGGGATCACCCCTCCACTTT.

The chain employs TRBV7-2 and TRBJ2-1, with 12 positions matching TRBD2. The CDR3 spans 17 residues. V dropped 1 base and J dropped 9; count of bases not matched to a gene: 10. CDR1 is SGHTA and CDR2 is FQGNSA in the germline V gene. CDR3 bases: TGTGCCAGCAGCTTAGGGACAAGACTAGCGGGGGAGGTTGAGCAGTTCTTC. This gives the protein CASSLGTRLAGEVEQFF.

V gene TRBV6-4 combines with J gene TRBJ1-4; no clear D. The V gene lost 6 bases and the J gene lost 2 bases, with 13 bases spanning the gap. The CDR3 consists of 15 residues. Germline assignment: CDR1 MRHNA and CDR2 SNTAGT. CDR3 bases: TGTGCCAGCAGGAGAGAGGGATCGACTAATGAAAAACTGTTTTTT. Translated, it gives CASRREGSTNEKLFF.

The chain combines TRBV19 with TRBJ2-7, with a weak D call TRBD1 (5 bases). The CDR3 runs to 15 residues. Trimming stripped 3 bases from V and 2 bases from J, with 14 bases between. CDR1 is LNHDA and CDR2 is SQIVND in the germline V gene (reference sequence). DNA for the CDR3: TGTGCCAGTAGTATCCGTCGGCAGGGCCCCTACGAGCAGTACTTC. Translating gives CASSIRRQGPYEQYF.